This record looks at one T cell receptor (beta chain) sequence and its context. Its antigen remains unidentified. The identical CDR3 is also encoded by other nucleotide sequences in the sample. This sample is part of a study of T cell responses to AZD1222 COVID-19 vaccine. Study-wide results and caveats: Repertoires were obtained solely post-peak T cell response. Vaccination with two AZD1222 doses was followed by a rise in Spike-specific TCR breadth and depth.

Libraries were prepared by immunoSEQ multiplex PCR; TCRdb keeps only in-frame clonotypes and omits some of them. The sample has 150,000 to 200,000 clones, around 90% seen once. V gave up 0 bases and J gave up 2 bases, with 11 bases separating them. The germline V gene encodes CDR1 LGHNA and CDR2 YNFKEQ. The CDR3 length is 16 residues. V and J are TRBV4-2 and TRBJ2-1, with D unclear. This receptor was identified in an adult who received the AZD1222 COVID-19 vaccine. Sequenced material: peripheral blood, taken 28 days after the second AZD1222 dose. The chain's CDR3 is CASSQESGGAYNEQFF. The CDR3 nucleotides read TGTGCCAGCAGCCAAGAATCCGGCGGAGCCTACAATGAGCAGTTCTTC.